This T cell receptor (beta chain) was documented in a study of shared clonotypes between healthy human individuals. Points from the study as a whole: Incompleteness in sorted-subset sequencing, despite large depth, was shown by rarefaction.

This CDR3 contains 15 residues. Germline CDR1 and CDR2: MNHNY and SVGAGI (reference sequence). J gave up 0 bases and V 6 bases, and 5 bases lay outside the gene matches. TCRdb's table, derived via immunoSEQ multiplex PCR, lists solely in-frame clones and lacks some. Of millions of clones in the sample, around 95% were seen once. A word on this clone: As yet, its antigen is unknown.

The donors, healthy adults who were HIV-negative, had experienced no recent acute infections or vaccinations. The genes are TRBV6-6 and TRBJ1-5; TRBD1 agrees at 7 bases. Sequencing was done on a sample of naive CD4+ T cells sorted from blood. Subset specified: CD45RA+ positively selected. The source is a man younger than 30 in good health. The CDR3 coding sequence is TGTGCCAGCAGGCCCAGGGGGATTAGCAATCAGCCCCAGCATTTT. This codes for CASRPRGISNQPQHF.